Listed below are T cell receptor beta chains from one sample, sequenced in a study of blood T cell repertoires in COVID-19. Produced via immunoSEQ multiplex PCR; TCRdb's table is partial and in-frame only. The repertoire includes a few hundred thousand clones, around 82% of them detected once, and 0.87% sits in the top ten. Sequenced: peripheral blood. The receptors were sampled from a human donor with COVID-19, enrolled during active disease. The donor label of this sample is uncertain. The CDR3 runs from the conserved cysteine through the conserved F or W. D genes are given only for firm matches. For some rows the clone size is stated as once, few or many, or as a class when expanded; others skip it.

CDR3 protein: CASSSRTGPSGNTIYF; CDR3 DNA: TGTGCCAGCAGCTCTCGGACAGGCCCCTCTGGAAACACCATATATTTT; J gene: TRBJ1-3; D gene: TRBD1; CDR3 length: 16; clone size: -; V gene: TRBV9
CDR3 protein: CATSPDRGSEQYF; CDR3 DNA: TGTGCCACCAGCCCAGACAGGGGATCCGAGCAGTACTTC; J gene: TRBJ2-7; D gene: TRBD1; CDR3 length: 13; clone size: -; V gene: TRBV15
CDR3 protein: CASIDTGDGQPQHF; CDR3 DNA: TGTGCCAGTATTGATACAGGGGACGGGCAGCCCCAGCATTTT; J gene: TRBJ1-5; D gene: TRBD1; CDR3 length: 14; clone size: -; V gene: TRBV19
CDR3 protein: CASSIAVNTEAFF; CDR3 DNA: TGTGCCAGTAGTATAGCGGTGAACACTGAAGCTTTCTTT; J gene: TRBJ1-1; D gene: -; CDR3 length: 13; clone size: -; V gene: TRBV19
CDR3 protein: CASSPRDNRWETQYF; CDR3 DNA: TGTGCCAGCAGTCCAAGGGACAACAGGTGGGAGACCCAGTACTTC; J gene: TRBJ2-5; D gene: -; CDR3 length: 15; clone size: -; V gene: TRBV28
CDR3 protein: CASSWTSGNTGELFF; CDR3 DNA: TGTGCCAGCTCATGGACTAGCGGTAACACCGGGGAGCTGTTTTTT; J gene: TRBJ2-2; D gene: TRBD2; CDR3 length: 15; clone size: -; V gene: TRBV28
CDR3 protein: CATSSYAGQGNIQYF; CDR3 DNA: TGTGCCACCAGCAGCTACGCGGGACAGGGAAACATTCAGTACTTC; J gene: TRBJ2-4; D gene: TRBD1; CDR3 length: 15; clone size: -; V gene: TRBV15
CDR3 protein: CASSPRSGGNRYGYTF; CDR3 DNA: TGTGCCAGCAGCCCACGTAGTGGGGGCAACCGCTATGGCTACACCTTC; J gene: TRBJ1-2; D gene: -; CDR3 length: 16; clone size: -; V gene: TRBV9
CDR3 protein: CASSYGRTGNVNTGELFF; CDR3 DNA: TGCGCCAGCAGCTACGGGCGGACAGGAAACGTGAACACCGGGGAGCTGTTTTTT; J gene: TRBJ2-2; D gene: TRBD1; CDR3 length: 18; clone size: -; V gene: TRBV5-1
CDR3 protein: CASSPRPIRRQDTQYF; CDR3 DNA: TGCGCCAGCAGCCCTAGACCAATCCGGCGTCAAGATACGCAGTATTTT; J gene: TRBJ2-3; D gene: -; CDR3 length: 16; clone size: -; V gene: TRBV4-1
CDR3 protein: CSVHRGLNTEAFF; CDR3 DNA: TGCAGCGTTCACAGGGGGCTGAACACTGAAGCTTTCTTT; J gene: TRBJ1-1; D gene: TRBD1; CDR3 length: 13; clone size: -; V gene: TRBV29-1
CDR3 protein: CASSLEDRHNTEAFF; CDR3 DNA: TGCGCCAGCAGCTTGGAGGACAGGCATAACACTGAAGCTTTCTTT; J gene: TRBJ1-1; D gene: TRBD1; CDR3 length: 15; clone size: -; V gene: TRBV5-1
CDR3 protein: CASSELAGRKTDTQYF; CDR3 DNA: TGTGCCAGCAGTGAACTAGCGGGTCGGAAAACAGATACGCAGTATTTT; J gene: TRBJ2-3; D gene: TRBD2; CDR3 length: 16; clone size: -; V gene: TRBV6-4
CDR3 protein: CASSSYPGGTSGPDTQYF; CDR3 DNA: TGTGCCAGCAGTTCTTATCCAGGAGGGACTAGCGGTCCAGATACGCAGTATTTT; J gene: TRBJ2-3; D gene: TRBD2; CDR3 length: 18; clone size: once; V gene: TRBV28
CDR3 protein: CASSLRTAGDDTIYF; CDR3 DNA: TGTGCCAGCAGCTTAAGGACCGCAGGGGATGACACCATATATTTT; J gene: TRBJ1-3; D gene: -; CDR3 length: 15; clone size: once; V gene: TRBV13
CDR3 protein: CASSVGPEVNTEAFF; CDR3 DNA: TGTGCCAGCAGCGTAGGGCCGGAGGTGAACACTGAAGCTTTCTTT; J gene: TRBJ1-1; D gene: -; CDR3 length: 15; clone size: -; V gene: TRBV9
CDR3 protein: CASSYGQSLYTQYF; CDR3 DNA: TGTGCCAGCAGTTACGGACAGTCATTATATACGCAGTATTTT; J gene: TRBJ2-3; D gene: -; CDR3 length: 14; clone size: once; V gene: TRBV28
CDR3 protein: CASSPRQGPGNTIYF; CDR3 DNA: TGTGCCAGCAGCCCTCGACAGGGACCTGGAAACACCATATATTTT; J gene: TRBJ1-3; D gene: TRBD1; CDR3 length: 15; clone size: -; V gene: TRBV11-3
CDR3 protein: CASRPLGGVSVGELFF; CDR3 DNA: TGTGCCAGCAGACCCCTGGGGGGAGTCAGTGTCGGGGAGCTGTTTTTT; J gene: TRBJ2-2; D gene: -; CDR3 length: 16; clone size: many; V gene: TRBV27
CDR3 protein: CASRSSGSGLREQYF; CDR3 DNA: TGTGCCAGCAGAAGCTCAGGGTCGGGCCTTCGGGAGCAGTACTTC; J gene: TRBJ2-7; D gene: -; CDR3 length: 15; clone size: -; V gene: TRBV28
CDR3 protein: CASSLSPSGGSSYNEQFF; CDR3 DNA: TGTGCCAGCAGCTTAAGCCCCTCGGGGGGTAGCTCCTACAATGAGCAGTTCTTC; J gene: TRBJ2-1; D gene: TRBD2; CDR3 length: 18; clone size: -; V gene: TRBV7-3
CDR3 protein: CASSAIGERGYTF; CDR3 DNA: TGTGCCAGCAGTGCCATTGGGGAGAGGGGCTACACCTTC; J gene: TRBJ1-2; D gene: -; CDR3 length: 13; clone size: few; V gene: TRBV28
CDR3 protein: CATSRAYLRVGEKLFF; CDR3 DNA: TGTGCCACCAGCAGAGCTTACCTCAGGGTTGGAGAAAAACTGTTTTTT; J gene: TRBJ1-4; D gene: -; CDR3 length: 16; clone size: -; V gene: TRBV15
CDR3 protein: CASRGRQDSPLHF; CDR3 DNA: TGCGCCAGCAGAGGAAGGCAGGATTCACCCCTCCACTTT; J gene: TRBJ1-6; D gene: -; CDR3 length: 13; clone size: -; V gene: TRBV10-2
CDR3 protein: CAWSAGQGGSPLHF; CDR3 DNA: TGTGCCTGGAGTGCGGGACAGGGAGGTTCACCCCTCCACTTT; J gene: TRBJ1-6; D gene: TRBD1; CDR3 length: 14; clone size: once; V gene: TRBV30
CDR3 protein: CASSRWTSGISTDTQYF; CDR3 DNA: TGTGCCAGCAGTCGCTGGACTAGCGGGATAAGCACAGATACGCAGTATTTT; J gene: TRBJ2-3; D gene: TRBD2; CDR3 length: 17; clone size: -; V gene: TRBV6-6